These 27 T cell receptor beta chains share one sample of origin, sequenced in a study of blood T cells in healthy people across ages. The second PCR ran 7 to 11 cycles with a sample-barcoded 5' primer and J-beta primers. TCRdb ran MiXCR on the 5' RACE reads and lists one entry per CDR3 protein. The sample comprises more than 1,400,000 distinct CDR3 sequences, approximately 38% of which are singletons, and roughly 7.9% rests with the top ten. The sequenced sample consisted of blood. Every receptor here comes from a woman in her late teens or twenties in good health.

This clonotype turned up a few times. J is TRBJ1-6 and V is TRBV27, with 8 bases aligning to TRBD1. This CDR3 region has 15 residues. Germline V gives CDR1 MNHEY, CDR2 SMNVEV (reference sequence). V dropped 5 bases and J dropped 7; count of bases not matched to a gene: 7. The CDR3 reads CASSPGTGLNSPLHF. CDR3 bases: TGTGCCAGCAGTCCCGGGACAGGCCTAAATTCACCCCTCCACTTT.

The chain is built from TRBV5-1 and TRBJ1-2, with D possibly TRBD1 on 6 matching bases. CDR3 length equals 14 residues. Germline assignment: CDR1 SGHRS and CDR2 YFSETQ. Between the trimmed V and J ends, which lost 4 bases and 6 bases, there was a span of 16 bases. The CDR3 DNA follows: TGCGCCAGCAGCCCGGAGGACAGCGGGCATGGCTACACCTTC. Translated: CASSPEDSGHGYTF.

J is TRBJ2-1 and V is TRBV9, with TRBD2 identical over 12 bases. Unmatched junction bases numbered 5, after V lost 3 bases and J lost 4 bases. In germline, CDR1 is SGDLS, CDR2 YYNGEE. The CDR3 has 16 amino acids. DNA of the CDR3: TGTGCCAGCAGCGCTCTAGCGGGAGGGTTGTACAATGAGCAGTTCTTC. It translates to CASSALAGGLYNEQFF.

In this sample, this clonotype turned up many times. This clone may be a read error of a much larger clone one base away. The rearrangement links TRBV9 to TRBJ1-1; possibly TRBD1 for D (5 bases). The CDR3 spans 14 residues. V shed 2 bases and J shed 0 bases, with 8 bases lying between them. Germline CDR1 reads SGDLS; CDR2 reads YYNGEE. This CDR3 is CASSVGRVNTEAFF. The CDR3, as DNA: TGTGCCAGCAGCGTGGGCAGGGTGAACACTGAAGCTTTCTTT.

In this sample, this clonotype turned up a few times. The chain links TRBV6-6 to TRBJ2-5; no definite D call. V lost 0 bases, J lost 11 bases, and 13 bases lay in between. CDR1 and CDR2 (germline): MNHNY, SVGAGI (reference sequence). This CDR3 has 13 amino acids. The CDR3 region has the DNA TGTGCCAGCAGTTACTCGAAGGTCGGTGAGCAGTACTTC. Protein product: CASSYSKVGEQYF.

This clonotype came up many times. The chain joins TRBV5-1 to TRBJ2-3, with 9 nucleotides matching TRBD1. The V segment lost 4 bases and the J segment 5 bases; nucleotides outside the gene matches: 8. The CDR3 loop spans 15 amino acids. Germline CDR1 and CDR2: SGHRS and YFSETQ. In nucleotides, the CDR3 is TGCGCCAGCAGCCTGTGGACAGGGGCCGTAGATACGCAGTATTTT. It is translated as CASSLWTGAVDTQYF.

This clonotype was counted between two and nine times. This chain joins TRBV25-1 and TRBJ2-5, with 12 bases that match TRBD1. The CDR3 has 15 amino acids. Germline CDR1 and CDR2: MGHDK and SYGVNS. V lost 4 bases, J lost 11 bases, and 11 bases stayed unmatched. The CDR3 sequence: CASSAPGTGGNEQYF. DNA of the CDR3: TGTGCCAGCAGTGCCCCCGGGACAGGGGGCAATGAGCAGTACTTC.

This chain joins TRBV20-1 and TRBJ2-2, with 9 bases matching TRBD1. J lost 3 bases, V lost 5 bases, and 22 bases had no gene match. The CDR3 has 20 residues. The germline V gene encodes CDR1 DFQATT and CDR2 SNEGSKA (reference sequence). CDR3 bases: TGCAGTGCTCGAAAAGCCCATTTAACAGGGGGCGATGGCTACACCGGGGAGCTGTTTTTT. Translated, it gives CSARKAHLTGGDGYTGELFF.

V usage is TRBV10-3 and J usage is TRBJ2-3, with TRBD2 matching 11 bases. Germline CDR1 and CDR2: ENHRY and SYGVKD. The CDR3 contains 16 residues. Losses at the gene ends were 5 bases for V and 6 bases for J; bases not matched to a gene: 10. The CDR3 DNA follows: TGTGCCATCAGTAATAGCGGGAGGGCCCAGGGGGATACGCAGTATTTT. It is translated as CAISNSGRAQGDTQYF.

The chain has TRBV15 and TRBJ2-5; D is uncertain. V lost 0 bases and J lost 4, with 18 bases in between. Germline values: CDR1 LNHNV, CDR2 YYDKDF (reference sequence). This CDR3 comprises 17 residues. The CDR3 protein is CATSRDLGHSAAETQYF. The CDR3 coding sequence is TGTGCCACCAGCAGAGATCTAGGGCACTCGGCAGCAGAGACCCAGTACTTC.

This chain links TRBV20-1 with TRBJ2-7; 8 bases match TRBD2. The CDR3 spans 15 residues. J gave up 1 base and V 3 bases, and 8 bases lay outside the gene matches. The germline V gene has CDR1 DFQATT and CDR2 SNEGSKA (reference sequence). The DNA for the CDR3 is TGCAGTGCTAGGGCCCCACAGCGGGGGTCCTACGAGCAGTACTTC. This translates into CSARAPQRGSYEQYF.

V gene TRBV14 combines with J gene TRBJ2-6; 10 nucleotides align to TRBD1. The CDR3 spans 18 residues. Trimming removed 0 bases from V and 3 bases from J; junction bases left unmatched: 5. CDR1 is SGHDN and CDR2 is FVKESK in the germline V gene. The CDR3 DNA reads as TGTGCCAGCAGCCAAGATTTTGGGACAGGGGTTGGGGCCAACGTCCTGACTTTC. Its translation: CASSQDFGTGVGANVLTF.

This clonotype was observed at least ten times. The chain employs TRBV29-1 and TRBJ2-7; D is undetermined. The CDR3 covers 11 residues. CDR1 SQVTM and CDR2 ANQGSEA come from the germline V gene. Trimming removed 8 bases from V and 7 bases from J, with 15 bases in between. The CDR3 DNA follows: TGCAGCCCTCGGACCCCTCGTGAGCAGTACTTC. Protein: CSPRTPREQYF.

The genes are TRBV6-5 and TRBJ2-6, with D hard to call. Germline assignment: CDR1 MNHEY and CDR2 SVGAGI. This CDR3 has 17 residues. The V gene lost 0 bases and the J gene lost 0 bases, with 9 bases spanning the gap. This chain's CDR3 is CASSYSSPGSGANVLTF. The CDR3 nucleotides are TGTGCCAGCAGTTACTCGTCCCCGGGCTCTGGGGCCAACGTCCTGACTTTC.

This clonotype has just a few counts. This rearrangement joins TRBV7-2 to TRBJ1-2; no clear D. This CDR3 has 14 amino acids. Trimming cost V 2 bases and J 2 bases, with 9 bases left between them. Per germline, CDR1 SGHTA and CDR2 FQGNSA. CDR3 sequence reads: CASSLQPGNYGYTF. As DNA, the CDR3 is TGTGCCAGCAGCTTACAGCCAGGAAACTATGGCTACACCTTC. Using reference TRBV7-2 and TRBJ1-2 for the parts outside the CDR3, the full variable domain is GAGVSQSPSNKVTEKGKDVELRCDPISGHTALYWYRQSLGQGLEFLIYFQGNSAPDKSGLPSDRFSAERTGGSVSTLTIQRTQQEDSAVYLCASSLQPGNYGYTFGSGTRLTVV.

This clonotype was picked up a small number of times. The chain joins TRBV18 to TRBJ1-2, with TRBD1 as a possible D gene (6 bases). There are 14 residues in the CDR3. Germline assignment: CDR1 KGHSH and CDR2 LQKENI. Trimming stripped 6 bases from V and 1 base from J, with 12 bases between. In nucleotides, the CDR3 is TGTGCCAGCTCCCCCGGACAGATTAACTATGGCTACACCTTC. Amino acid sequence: CASSPGQINYGYTF.

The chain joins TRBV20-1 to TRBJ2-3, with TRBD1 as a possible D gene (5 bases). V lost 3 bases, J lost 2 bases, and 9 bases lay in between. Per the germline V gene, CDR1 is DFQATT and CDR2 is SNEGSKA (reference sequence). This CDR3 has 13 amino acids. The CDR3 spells CSASMDTTDTQYF. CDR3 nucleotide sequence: TGCAGTGCTAGTATGGACACCACAGATACGCAGTATTTT.

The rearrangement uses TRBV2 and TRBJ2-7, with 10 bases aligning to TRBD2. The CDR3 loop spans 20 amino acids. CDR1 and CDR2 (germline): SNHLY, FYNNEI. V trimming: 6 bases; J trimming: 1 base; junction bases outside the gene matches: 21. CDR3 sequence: CASSLLRGPGLAGASYEQYF. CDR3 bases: TGTGCCAGCAGCCTACTAAGGGGACCAGGGCTAGCGGGGGCTTCCTACGAGCAGTACTTC.

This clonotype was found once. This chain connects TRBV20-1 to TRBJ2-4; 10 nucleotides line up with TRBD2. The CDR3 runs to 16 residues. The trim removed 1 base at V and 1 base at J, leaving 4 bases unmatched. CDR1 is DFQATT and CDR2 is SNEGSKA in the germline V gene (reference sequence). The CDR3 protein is CSARGETSGAKNIQYF. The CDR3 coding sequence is TGCAGTGCTAGAGGGGAGACTAGCGGGGCCAAAAACATTCAGTACTTC.

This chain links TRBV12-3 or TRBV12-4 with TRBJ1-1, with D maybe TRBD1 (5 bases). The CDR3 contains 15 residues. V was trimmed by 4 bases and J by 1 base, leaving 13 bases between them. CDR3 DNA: TGTGCCAGCAGTTCCCTACAAACAGGGAACACTGAAGCTTTCTTT. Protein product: CASSSLQTGNTEAFF.

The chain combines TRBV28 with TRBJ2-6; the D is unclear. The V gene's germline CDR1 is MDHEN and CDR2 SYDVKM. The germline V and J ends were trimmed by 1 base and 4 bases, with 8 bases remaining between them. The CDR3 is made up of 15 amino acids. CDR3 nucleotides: TGTGCCAGCAGTTTATATGGGGAAGGGGCCAACGTCCTGACTTTC. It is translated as CASSLYGEGANVLTF. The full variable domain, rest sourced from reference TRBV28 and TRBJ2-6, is DVKVTQSSRYLVKRTGEKVFLECVQDMDHENMFWYRQDPGLGLRLIYFSYDVKMKEKGDIPEGYSVSREKKERFSLILESASTNQTSMYLCASSLYGEGANVLTFGAGSRLTVL.

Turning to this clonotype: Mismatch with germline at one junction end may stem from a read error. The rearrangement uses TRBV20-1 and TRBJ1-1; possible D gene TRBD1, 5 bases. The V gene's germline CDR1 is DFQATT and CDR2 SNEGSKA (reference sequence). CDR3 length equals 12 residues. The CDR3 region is CSARDWGPEAFF. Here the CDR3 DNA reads TGTAGTGCTAGAGATTGGGGCCCTGAAGCTTTCTTT.

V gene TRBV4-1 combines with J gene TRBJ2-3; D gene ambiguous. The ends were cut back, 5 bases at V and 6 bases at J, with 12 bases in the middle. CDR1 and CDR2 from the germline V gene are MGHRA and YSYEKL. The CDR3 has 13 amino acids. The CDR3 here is CASSFAPTDTQYF. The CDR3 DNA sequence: TGCGCCAGCAGCTTCGCTCCTACGGATACGCAGTATTTT.

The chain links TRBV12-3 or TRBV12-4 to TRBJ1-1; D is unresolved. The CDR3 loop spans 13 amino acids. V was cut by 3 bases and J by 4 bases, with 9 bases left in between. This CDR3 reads CASSLHGITEAFF. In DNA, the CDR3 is TGTGCCAGCAGTTTGCATGGGATCACTGAAGCTTTCTTT.

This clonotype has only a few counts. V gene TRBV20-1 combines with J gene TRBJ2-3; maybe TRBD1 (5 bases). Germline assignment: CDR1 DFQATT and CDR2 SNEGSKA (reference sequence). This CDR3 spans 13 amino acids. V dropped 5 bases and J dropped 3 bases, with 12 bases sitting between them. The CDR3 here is CSAAHGATDTQYF. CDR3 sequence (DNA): TGCAGTGCTGCCCATGGGGCTACAGATACGCAGTATTTT.

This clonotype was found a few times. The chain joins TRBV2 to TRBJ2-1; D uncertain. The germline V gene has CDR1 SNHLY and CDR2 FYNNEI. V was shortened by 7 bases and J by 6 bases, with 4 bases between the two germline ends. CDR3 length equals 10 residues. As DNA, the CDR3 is TGTGCCAGCAATGGCAATGAGCAGTTCTTC. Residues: CASNGNEQFF.

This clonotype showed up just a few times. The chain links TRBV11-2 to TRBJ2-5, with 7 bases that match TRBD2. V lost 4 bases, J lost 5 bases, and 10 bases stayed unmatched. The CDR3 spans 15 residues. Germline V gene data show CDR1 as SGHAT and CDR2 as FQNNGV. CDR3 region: CASSSRTSLGETQYF. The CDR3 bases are TGTGCCAGCAGCTCCCGGACTAGTCTAGGGGAGACCCAGTACTTC.